Shown below are 21 T cell receptor beta chains from a single sample sequenced in a study of CD8+CD57+ T cells in acquired aplastic anemia. Genomic DNA provided the template from which TCR beta VDJ and CDR3 profiles were obtained. TCRdb ran MiXCR on the reads and lists one entry per CDR3 protein. The sample has under 200,000 distinct CDR3 sequences; around 45% are singletons. The material sequenced was sorted CD4+, CD8+, or CD8+CD57+ T cells (not recorded which) from PBMCs. These receptors all stem from a human donor in good health.

This chain joins TRBV12-5 and TRBJ2-5; D may be TRBD1 or TRBD2 (5 bases each). CDR3 length equals 14 residues. The V and J ends lost 1 base and 7 bases respectively, with 13 bases between them. The V gene's germline CDR1 is LGHNT and CDR2 FRNRAP. The CDR3 is CASGLGTDGGTQYF. CDR3 coding DNA: TGTGCTAGTGGTTTGGGGACCGATGGGGGGACCCAGTACTTC. The full variable domain, in which reference TRBV12-5 and TRBJ2-5 provide the parts outside the CDR3, is DARVTQTPRHKVTEMGQEVTMRCQPILGHNTVFWYRQTMMQGLELLAYFRNRAPLDDSGMPKDRFSAEMPDATLATLKIQPSEPRDSAVYFCASGLGTDGGTQYFGPGTRLLVL.

At least ten counts were recorded for this clonotype. This sequence joins TRBV5-1 and TRBJ2-1; D is ambiguous. Germline values: CDR1 SGHRS, CDR2 YFSETQ. This CDR3 has 12 amino acids. V was pared by 1 base and J by 5 bases, with 4 bases between. The CDR3 DNA follows: TGCGCCAGCAGCTTGTTCGACAATGAGCAGTTCTTC. Protein sequence: CASSLFDNEQFF.

In nucleotides, the CDR3 is TGTGCCACCAGTGATCACGGGACAGACTATGGCTACACCTTC. It is translated as CATSDHGTDYGYTF. J is TRBJ1-2 and V is TRBV24-1, with 7 positions matching TRBD1. The germline V gene has CDR1 KGHDR and CDR2 SFDVKD. V gave up 3 bases and J gave up 3 bases; unmatched junction bases: 3. The length of the CDR3 is 14 residues.

A word on this clonotype: The CDR3 carries no conserved terminal phenylalanine or tryptophan, so it likely arises from a read error. The chain couples TRBV6-5 to TRBJ2-3; D is perhaps TRBD1 or TRBD2 (5 bases each). Per germline, CDR1 MNHEY and CDR2 SVGAGI. The CDR3 runs 16 residues. The ends were cut back, 2 bases at V and 9 bases at J, with 21 bases in the middle. The CDR3 region is CASSYTRASGQITQYS. The CDR3 nucleotides are TGTGCCAGCAGTTACACGCGGGCTTCAGGGCAGATAACGCAGTATTCT.

This clonotype was found a few times. Just one base apart from a much larger clone, this may be a read error. The conserved final phenylalanine or tryptophan is absent from the CDR3, which likely points to a read error. CDR3 nucleotide sequence: TGCAGTGCTAGCCTTGCGGGAGTTCAAGAGACCCAGTACATC. It encodes CSASLAGVQETQYI. The chain combines TRBV20-1 with TRBJ2-5; 7 nucleotides agree with TRBD2. This CDR3 is built from 14 residues. Germline CDR1 and CDR2: DFQATT and SNEGSKA (reference sequence). J was trimmed by 2 bases and V by 3 bases; bases with no gene match: 6.

In this sample, this clonotype turned up many times. The chain is built from TRBV7-3 and TRBJ2-7; 8 bases align to TRBD2. CDR1 SGHTA and CDR2 FQGTGA come from the germline V gene. V lost 5 bases, J lost 3 bases, and 6 bases stayed unmatched. CDR3 length: 14 amino acids. The CDR3 bases are TGTGCCAGCAGCCTCCAGAGCGGGAGCTACGAGCAGTACTTC. Its protein product is CASSLQSGSYEQYF.

In this sample, this clonotype turned up many times. This sequence joins TRBV7-2 and TRBJ1-1; weak D call: TRBD1 (5 bases). This CDR3 region has 15 residues. V shed 7 bases and J shed 0 bases, with 15 bases lying between them. In germline, CDR1 is SGHTA, CDR2 FQGNSA. This CDR3 reads CASIAQGVMNTEAFF. CDR3 bases: TGTGCCAGCATCGCCCAGGGTGTCATGAACACTGAAGCTTTCTTT.

V and J are TRBV6-6 and TRBJ1-1, with 8 bases lining up with TRBD1. The CDR3 totals 14 residues. Germline CDR1 is MNHNY and CDR2 is SVGAGI (reference sequence). V shed 7 bases, J shed 1 base, and the junction held 5 bases outside the gene matches. The CDR3 reads CASTGGWTNTEAFF. CDR3 DNA: TGTGCCAGCACAGGGGGCTGGACGAACACTGAAGCTTTCTTT.

V gene TRBV24-1 combines with J gene TRBJ1-2; TRBD1 matches 8 bases. Trimming at V came to 6 bases and at J to 3 bases, leaving 5 bases not matched to a gene. The CDR3 loop spans 14 amino acids. Germline assignment: CDR1 KGHDR and CDR2 SFDVKD. CDR3 sequence reads: CATSNPGGDYGYTF. In DNA form, the CDR3 reads TGTGCCACCAGTAACCCAGGGGGCGACTATGGCTACACCTTC.

The chain employs TRBV2 and TRBJ1-1; D is undetermined. The CDR3 loop spans 14 amino acids. Trimming took 5 bases from V and 1 from J, leaving 11 bases between them. The V gene's germline CDR1 is SNHLY and CDR2 FYNNEI. The CDR3, as DNA: TGTGCCAGCAGTCCGCTACCGGGGAACACTGAAGCTTTCTTT. This gives the protein CASSPLPGNTEAFF.

At least ten counts were recorded for this clonotype. This chain uses TRBV7-9 with TRBJ2-5; 13 positions agree with TRBD2. With 6 bases clipped from V and 5 bases from J, the junction kept 12 bases outside the gene matches. The CDR3 contains 17 residues. CDR1 SEHNR and CDR2 FQNEAQ come from the germline V gene (reference sequence). The CDR3 region has the DNA TGTGCCAGCAGTCAAACTAGCGGGGGGGCTCTTGTGGAGACCCAGTACTTC. The encoded protein is CASSQTSGGALVETQYF.

The chain carries TRBV2 and TRBJ2-7; D gene unclear. CDR1 is SNHLY, CDR2 FYNNEI, per germline. Trimming stripped 1 base from V and 6 bases from J, with 13 bases between. This CDR3 comprises 14 residues. DNA of the CDR3: TGTGCCAGCAGTGAAGACGGCCGAGCGAGCGAGCAGTACTTC. It yields the protein CASSEDGRASEQYF.

The V gene is TRBV20-1, the J gene TRBJ2-7; TRBD2 matches 7 bases. Germline lookup yields CDR1 DFQATT and CDR2 SNEGSKA (reference sequence). Unmatched junction bases numbered 12, after V lost 3 bases and J lost 4 bases. The CDR3 sequence is 15 residues long. In nucleotides, the CDR3 is TGCAGTGCTAGCGCGTCCCCCTCCGGGAGGTACGAGCAGTACTTC. Amino acid sequence: CSASASPSGRYEQYF.

This clonotype has only a few counts. CDR3 in DNA: TGTGCCAGCAGCTCCTTCGGGGACGAGCAGTACTTC. This gives the protein CASSSFGDEQYF. This chain uses TRBV5-5 with TRBJ2-7, with D perhaps TRBD2 (5 bases). The CDR3 is made up of 12 amino acids. Germline V gives CDR1 SGHKS, CDR2 YYEKEE (reference sequence). The V end was cut by 3 bases, the J end by 5 bases, with 9 bases between. Based on the CDR3 plus reference TRBV5-5 and TRBJ2-7, the full variable domain is DAGVTQSPTHLIKTRGQQVTLRCSPISGHKSVSWYQQVLGQGPQFIFQYYEKEERGRGNFPDRFSARQFPNYSSELNVNALLLGDSALYLCASSSFGDEQYFGPGTRLTVT.

V gene TRBV24-1 combines with J gene TRBJ1-1, with TRBD1 matching over 9 bases. The CDR3 consists of 16 residues. CDR1 and CDR2 from the germline V gene are KGHDR and SFDVKD. V dropped 3 bases and J dropped 1; count of bases not matched to a gene: 5. CDR3 loop: CATSDTSDRGNTEAFF. The CDR3 nucleotides read TGTGCCACCAGTGATACATCGGACAGGGGGAACACTGAAGCTTTCTTT.

Comments on this clonotype: The junction does not match germline at one end; this may be a read error. The chain uses TRBV20-1 and TRBJ1-1; no definite D call. The germline gives CDR1 DFQATT, CDR2 SNEGSKA (reference sequence). The CDR3 length is 13 residues. The CDR3 nucleotides are TGCGGTGCTAGAGTGCGAGTGAACACTGAAGCTTTCTTT. This sequence encodes CGARVRVNTEAFF.

A word on this clonotype: Possible read error: a much larger clone is one base away. The chain is built from TRBV5-4 and TRBJ1-1; D remains ambiguous. Germline CDR1 SGHNT, CDR2 YYREEE (reference sequence). With 0 bases removed from V and 1 base from J, the gap between germline ends came to 10 bases. The CDR3 is 15 residues long. CDR3 DNA sequence: TGTGCCAGCAGCTTGGGGAATCCAAAGAACACTGAAGCTTTCTTT. Translated, it gives CASSLGNPKNTEAFF.

This clonotype has at least ten counts. The J gene is TRBJ2-7, the V gene TRBV16; weak D call: TRBD1 (5 bases). V lost 4 bases and J 7 bases, leaving 8 bases between the germline ends. This CDR3 contains 11 residues. CDR1 KGHSY and CDR2 FQNENV come from the germline V gene. The CDR3 loop reads CASSPDTEQYF. CDR3 coding DNA: TGTGCCAGCAGCCCGGACACGGAGCAGTACTTC.

Points on this clonotype: At one boundary the junction diverges from the germline segment, which might be a read error. This rearrangement joins TRBV2 to TRBJ2-7; D may be TRBD1 or TRBD2 (5 bases each). The CDR3 is 15 amino acids. Germline V CDR1 and CDR2: SNHLY, FYNNEI. The CDR3 here is CASTRGQGDSYEQHF. Written as DNA, the CDR3 is TGTGCCAGCACCCGAGGGCAGGGCGACTCCTACGAGCAGCACTTC.

V gene TRBV2 combines with J gene TRBJ2-6; TRBD2 aligns across 10 bases. Germline V gene lookup returns CDR1 SNHLY and CDR2 FYNNEI. This CDR3 comprises 12 residues. The J segment lost 19 bases and the V segment lost 5 bases, leaving 8 bases of the junction unmatched. In DNA, the CDR3 is TGTGCCAGCAGTTACCGATGGACTAGCGGAACTTTC. Residues: CASSYRWTSGTF.

This clonotype was seen many times. This sequence joins TRBV10-3 and TRBJ1-5, with 10 positions matching TRBD1. Trimming removed 0 bases from V and 7 bases from J; junction bases left unmatched: 3. CDR1 is ENHRY and CDR2 is SYGVKD in the germline V gene. The CDR3 runs to 15 residues. The CDR3 spells CAISESTGGLQPQHF. Written as DNA, the CDR3 is TGTGCCATCAGTGAGTCGACAGGGGGCTTGCAGCCCCAGCATTTT.